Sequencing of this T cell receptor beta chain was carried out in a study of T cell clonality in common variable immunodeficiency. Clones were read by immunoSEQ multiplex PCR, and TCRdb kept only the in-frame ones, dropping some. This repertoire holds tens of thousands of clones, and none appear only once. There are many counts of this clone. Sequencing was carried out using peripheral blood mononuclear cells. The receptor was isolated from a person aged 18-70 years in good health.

Partial CDR3 DNA: TGTGCCAGCAGTCCCAACTACGAG. As protein: CASSPNYE. The whole CDR3 reads CASSPNYEQYF. V gene TRBV6-2 or TRBV6-3 combines with J gene TRBJ2-7; D ambiguous. Read coverage stops 3 residues before the CDR3 terminus; the germline J gene supplies the remainder. The CDR3 is 11 amino acids. V was cut by 5 bases and J by 3 bases, with 5 bases left in between. Looked up from germline, CDR1 is MNHEY and CDR2 is SVGEGT.